Sequencing of this T cell receptor beta chain was carried out in a study of identifying expanded T cells in peripheral blood. During the collection period, no donor immune events like infections were recorded. V was pared by 2 bases and J by 1 base, with 10 bases between. Germline V gene data show CDR1 as SGHVS and CDR2 as FQNEAQ. This CDR3 has 15 amino acids. About this clone: Antigen unknown.

Clones were sequenced by immunoSEQ multiplex PCR, and TCRdb holds only the in-frame ones, with some missing. The data show tens of thousands of clones, about 88% seen once. Study conclusions and caveats: Across healthy donors, higher total template counts meant significantly greater roughly two-week count variance. Over approximately two and four weeks, about 15 and 19 clones changed, versus 1.2 between replicates.

This TCR was sampled from a person between 18 and 75 years old in good health. This sequence joins TRBV7-8 and TRBJ2-3; no clear D gene. Sequenced sample: blood. The CDR3 bases are TGTGCCAGCAGCTTAAGACCCCCCGGCACAGATACGCAGTATTTT. This translates into CASSLRPPGTDTQYF.